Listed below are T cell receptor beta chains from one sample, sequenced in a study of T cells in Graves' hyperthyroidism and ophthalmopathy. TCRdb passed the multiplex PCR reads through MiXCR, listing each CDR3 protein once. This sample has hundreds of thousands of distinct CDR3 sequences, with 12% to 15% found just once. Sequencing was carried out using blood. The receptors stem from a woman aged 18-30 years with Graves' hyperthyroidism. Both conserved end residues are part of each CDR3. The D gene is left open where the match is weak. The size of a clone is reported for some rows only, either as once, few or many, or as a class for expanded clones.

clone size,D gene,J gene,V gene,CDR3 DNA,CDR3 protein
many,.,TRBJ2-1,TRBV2,TGTGCCAGCAGTGAAGATAAATCCCCAAAAAATGAGCAGTTCTTC,CASSEDKSPKNEQFF
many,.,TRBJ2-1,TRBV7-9,TGTGCCAGCAGCTTTGAGAGCTCCTACAATGAGCAGTTCTTC,CASSFESSYNEQFF
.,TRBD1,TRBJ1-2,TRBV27,TGTGCCAGCAGGGCGACAGGGGCGGGTTATGGCTACACCTTC,CASRATGAGYGYTF
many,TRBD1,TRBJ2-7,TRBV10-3,TGTGCCATGGCACTCGGGACAGACTCCTACGAGCAGTACTTC,CAMALGTDSYEQYF
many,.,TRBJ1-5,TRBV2,TGTGCCAGCAGTGTGGGGCGGGGGAGCAATCAGCCCCAGCATTTT,CASSVGRGSNQPQHF
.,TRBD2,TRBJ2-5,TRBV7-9,TGTGCCAGCAGAAGGACTAGCAGCAACCAAGAGACCCAGTACTTC,CASRRTSSNQETQYF
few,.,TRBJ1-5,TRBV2,TGTGCCAGCAGTGACCAACAGATGAGCAATCAGCCCCAGCATTTT,CASSDQQMSNQPQHF
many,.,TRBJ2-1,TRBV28,TGTGCCAGCAGTTCTGGGGGAGCTGGGGGCCCTCGAAATGAGCAGTTCTTC,CASSSGGAGGPRNEQFF
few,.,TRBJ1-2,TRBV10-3,TGTGCCATCAGTGGATTGGACAGCCTCTATGGCTACACCTTC,CAISGLDSLYGYTF
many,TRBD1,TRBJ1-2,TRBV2,TGTGCCAGCGCCGGGACAGGGGCAACCTATGGCTACACCTTC,CASAGTGATYGYTF
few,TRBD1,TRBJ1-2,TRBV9,TGTGCCAGCAGCACTAGACAGGGGGCGAACTATGGCTACACCTTC,CASSTRQGANYGYTF
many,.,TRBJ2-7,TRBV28,TGTGCCAGCAGTCCCCTTGGTCCCGTGGAGCAGTACTTC,CASSPLGPVEQYF
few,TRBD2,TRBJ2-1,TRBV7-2,TGTGCCAGCAGCCACTCTAGCGGGAGTCTAGAGCAGTTCTTC,CASSHSSGSLEQFF
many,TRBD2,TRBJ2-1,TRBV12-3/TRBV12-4,TGTGCCAGCAGACCCCTCGGGGCGGGGGTCTACCAGTTCTTC,CASRPLGAGVYQFF